This T cell receptor beta chain originates from a study of patients and donors after allogeneic stem cell transplantation. TCRdb re-analysed the RT-PCR reads in MiXCR, keeping a single row per CDR3 protein. Counted here are about 74,000 distinct CDR3 sequences, 26% occurring once; the ten biggest clones make up around 27%. CDR3 length equals 15 residues. Trimming shortened V by 1 base and J by 2 bases, and 11 bases separated the two germline ends. The gene calls are TRBV12-3 or TRBV12-4 and TRBJ2-5; TRBD2 might be the D (5 bases). The clonotype was recovered from a human donor who was either an allogeneic HSCT recipient or a stem cell or donor lymphocyte infusion donor (not recorded which). It is not recorded whose cells these are; they may come from a transplant donor. The sample taken for sequencing was blood, either unsorted or a sorted T cell fraction (not recorded which). CDR3 region: CASSLDPGTQETQYF. DNA for the CDR3: TGTGCCAGCAGTTTAGACCCGGGAACACAAGAGACCCAGTACTTC.